Below are 9 T cell receptor beta chains sequenced from a single sample in a study of blood T cell repertoires in COVID-19. Sequencing was performed with immunoSEQ multiplex PCR; in TCRdb, only in-frame clones are kept and a portion is missing. The repertoire holds about 240,000 clones, with just under 85% as singletons. Sample: peripheral blood. These receptors were taken from a woman aged 80 or over with acute or convalescent COVID-19.

The table lists this clone with a few counts. This sequence joins TRBV7-9 and TRBJ2-7; no clear D gene. Germline lookup yields CDR1 SEHNR and CDR2 FQNEAQ (reference sequence). The CDR3 totals 16 residues. The V end lost 4 bases, the J end lost 4 bases, and 20 bases lay between the germline ends. CDR3 nucleotides: TGTGCCAGCAGCTCCTACGGTGCAGACACAAAGTACGAGCAGTACTTC. Its protein is CASSSYGADTKYEQYF.

This clone was seen once. This chain links TRBV19 with TRBJ1-1; TRBD1 matches at 9 bases. CDR1 and CDR2 (germline): LNHDA, SQIVND (reference sequence). Losses at the gene ends were 3 bases for V and 8 bases for J; bases not matched to a gene: 1. CDR3 size: 12 residues. CDR3 bases: TGTGCCAGTAGTATGGACAGGGGAGAAGCTTTCTTT. Its translation: CASSMDRGEAFF.

This chain joins TRBV6-5 and TRBJ1-2, with 9 bases matching TRBD1. The CDR3 consists of 15 residues. CDR1 and CDR2 from the germline V gene are MNHEY and SVGAGI. With V trimmed by 2 bases and J by 7 bases, 8 bases remained unmatched. CDR3 DNA sequence: TGTGCCAGCAGTTACAGAGGGACAGGGCAATTTGGCTACACCTTC. It specifies CASSYRGTGQFGYTF.

This rearrangement joins TRBV5-1 to TRBJ2-7, with 7 bases aligning to TRBD1. This CDR3 region has 14 residues. Germline loops: CDR1 SGHRS, CDR2 YFSETQ. V lost 3 bases, J lost 0 bases, and 3 bases stayed unmatched. CDR3 nucleotide sequence: TGCGCCAGCAGCTCGGGACAGCCCTCCTACGAGCAGTACTTC. Its translation: CASSSGQPSYEQYF.

The J gene is TRBJ1-1, the V gene TRBV18; D call uncertain. CDR3 length: 15 amino acids. V lost 3 bases and J 5 bases, leaving 16 bases between the germline ends. CDR1 KGHSH and CDR2 LQKENI come from the germline V gene. CDR3 nucleotide sequence: TGTGCCAGCTCACCCTCCGAGGGAGGTGCAACTGAAGCTTTCTTT. Protein sequence: CASSPSEGGATEAFF.

The chain is built from TRBV5-1 and TRBJ2-7; a weak D match, TRBD2 (5 bases). V was clipped by 1 base and J by 5 bases, with 13 bases between them. This CDR3 has 14 residues. Per germline, CDR1 SGHRS and CDR2 YFSETQ. The DNA of the CDR3 is TGCGCCAGCAGCTTGCGAGCGGCCTTTGACGAGCAGTACTTC. Its protein product is CASSLRAAFDEQYF. The full variable domain, with the rest looked up from reference TRBV5-1 and TRBJ2-7, is KAGVTQTPRYLIKTRGQQVTLSCSPISGHRSVSWYQQTPGQGLQFLFEYFSETQRNKGNFPGRFSGRQFSNSRSEMNVSTLELGDSALYLCASSLRAAFDEQYFGPGTRLTVT.

The rearrangement links TRBV10-1 to TRBJ2-1; 9 bases align to TRBD1. Germline CDR1 is WNHNN and CDR2 is SYGVQD (reference sequence). The CDR3 is made up of 12 amino acids. Unmatched junction bases numbered 3, after V lost 6 bases and J lost 9 bases. The CDR3 region is CASSGQGSEQFF. The CDR3 coding sequence is TGCGCCAGCAGCGGACAGGGGTCTGAGCAGTTCTTC.

This rearrangement joins TRBV3-1 (or the pseudogene TRBV3-2) to TRBJ2-3, with 13 bases lining up with TRBD2. CDR3 size: 15 residues. With V trimmed by 4 bases and J by 6 bases, 4 bases remained unmatched. Germline V gene lookup returns CDR1 LGHDT and CDR2 YNNKEL (reference sequence). The CDR3 DNA follows: TGTGCCAGCAGCCTTGGACTAGCGGGGGCCGATACGCAGTATTTT. It encodes CASSLGLAGADTQYF.

The genes are TRBV7-9 and TRBJ1-1; 8 bases map to TRBD1. The V gene's germline CDR1 is SEHNR and CDR2 FQNEAQ (reference sequence). Trimming removed 1 base from V and 4 bases from J; junction bases left unmatched: 5. This CDR3 is built from 15 residues. CDR3 bases: TGTGCCAGCAGCTTAGAAACAGGGGGACCCACTGAAGCTTTCTTT. Translation: CASSLETGGPTEAFF. The full variable domain, with the rest looked up from reference TRBV7-9 and TRBJ1-1, is DTGVSQNPRHKITKRGQNVTFRCDPISEHNRLYWYRQTLGQGPEFLTYFQNEAQLEKSRLLSDRFSAERPKGSFSTLEIQRTEQGDSAMYLCASSLETGGPTEAFFGQGTRLTVV.